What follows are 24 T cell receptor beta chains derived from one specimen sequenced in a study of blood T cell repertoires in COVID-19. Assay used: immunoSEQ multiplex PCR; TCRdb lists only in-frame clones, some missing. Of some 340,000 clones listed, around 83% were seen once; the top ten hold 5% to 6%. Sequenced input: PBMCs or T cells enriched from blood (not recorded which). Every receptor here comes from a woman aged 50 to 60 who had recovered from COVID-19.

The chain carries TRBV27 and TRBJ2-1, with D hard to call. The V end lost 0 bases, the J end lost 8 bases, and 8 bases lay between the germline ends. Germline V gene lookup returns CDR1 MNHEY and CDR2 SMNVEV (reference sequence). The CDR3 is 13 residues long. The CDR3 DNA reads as TGTGCCAGCAGTTTATCGCAGGTCCATGAGCAGTTCTTC. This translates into CASSLSQVHEQFF.

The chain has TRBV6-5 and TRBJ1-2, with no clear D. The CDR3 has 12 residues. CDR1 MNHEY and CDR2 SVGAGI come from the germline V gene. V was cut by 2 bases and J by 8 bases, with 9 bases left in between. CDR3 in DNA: TGTGCCAGCAGTTACCTCAGTTCCGGCTACACCTTC. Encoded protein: CASSYLSSGYTF.

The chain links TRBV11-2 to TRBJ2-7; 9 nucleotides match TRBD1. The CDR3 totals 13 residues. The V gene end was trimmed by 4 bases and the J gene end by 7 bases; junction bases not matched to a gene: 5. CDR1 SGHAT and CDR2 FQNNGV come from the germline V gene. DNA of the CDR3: TGTGCCAGCAGCTCACAGGGGGCAGGGGAGCAGTACTTC. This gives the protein CASSSQGAGEQYF.

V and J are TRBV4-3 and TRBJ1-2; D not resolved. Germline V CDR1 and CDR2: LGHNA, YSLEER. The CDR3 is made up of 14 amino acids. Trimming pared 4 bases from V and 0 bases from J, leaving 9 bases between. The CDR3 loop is CASSRDLANYGYTF. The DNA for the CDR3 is TGCGCCAGCAGCCGAGATCTAGCTAACTATGGCTACACCTTC.

CDR3 protein: CASSLDPDTISPLHF. The CDR3 coding sequence is TGCGCCAGCAGCTTGGATCCGGACACAATTTCACCCCTCCACTTT. V is TRBV5-1 and J is TRBJ1-6, with D possibly TRBD1 on 5 matching bases. V shed 0 bases and J shed 9 bases, with 13 bases lying between them. The CDR3 totals 15 residues. The germline V gene encodes CDR1 SGHRS and CDR2 YFSETQ.

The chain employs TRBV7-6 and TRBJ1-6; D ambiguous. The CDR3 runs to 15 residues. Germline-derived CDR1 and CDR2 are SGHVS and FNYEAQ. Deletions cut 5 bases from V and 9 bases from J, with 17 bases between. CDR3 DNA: TGTGCCAGCAGCGAGGCCCTCACCCCGGGTTCACCCCTCCACTTT. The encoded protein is CASSEALTPGSPLHF. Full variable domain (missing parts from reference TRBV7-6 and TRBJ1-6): GAGVSQSPRYKVTKRGQDVALRCDPISGHVSLYWYRQALGQGPEFLTYFNYEAQQDKSGLPNDRFSAERPEGSISTLTIQRTEQRDSAMYRCASSEALTPGSPLHFGNGTRLTVT.

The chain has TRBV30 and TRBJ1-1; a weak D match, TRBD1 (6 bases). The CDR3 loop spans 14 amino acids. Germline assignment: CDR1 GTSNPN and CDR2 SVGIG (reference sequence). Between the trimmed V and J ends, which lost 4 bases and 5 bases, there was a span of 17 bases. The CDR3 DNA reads TGTGCCTGGACGTATCAGGGGAGGGGGACTGAAGCTTTCTTT. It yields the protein CAWTYQGRGTEAFF.

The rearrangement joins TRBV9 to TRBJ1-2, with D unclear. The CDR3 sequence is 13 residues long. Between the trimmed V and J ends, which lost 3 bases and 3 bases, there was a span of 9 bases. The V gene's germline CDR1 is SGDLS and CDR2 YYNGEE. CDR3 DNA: TGTGCCAGCAGCGCCGACATTTACTATGGCTACACCTTC. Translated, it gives CASSADIYYGYTF.

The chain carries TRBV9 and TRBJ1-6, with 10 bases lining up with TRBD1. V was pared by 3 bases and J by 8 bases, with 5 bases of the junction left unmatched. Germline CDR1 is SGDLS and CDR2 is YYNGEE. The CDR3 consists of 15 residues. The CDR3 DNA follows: TGTGCCAGCAGCGAAACCGGGACAGGGGATTCACCCCTCCACTTT. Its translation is CASSETGTGDSPLHF.

The CDR3 DNA follows: TGTGCCAGCAGCTTACTTACTAGCGGACCATACGAGCAGTACTTC. It translates to CASSLLTSGPYEQYF. This chain connects TRBV7-8 to TRBJ2-7, with 8 nucleotides matching TRBD2. Germline CDR1 and CDR2: SGHVS and FQNEAQ. CDR3 length: 15 amino acids. The V and J ends lost 2 bases and 4 bases, in that order; junction bases with no gene match: 7.

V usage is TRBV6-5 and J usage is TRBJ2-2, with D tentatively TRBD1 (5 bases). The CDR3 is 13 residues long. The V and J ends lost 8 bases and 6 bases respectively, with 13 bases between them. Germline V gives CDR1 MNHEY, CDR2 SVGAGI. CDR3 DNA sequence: TGTGCCAGCGAACGAAGGGGTTCCGGGGAGCTGTTTTTT. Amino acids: CASERRGSGELFF.

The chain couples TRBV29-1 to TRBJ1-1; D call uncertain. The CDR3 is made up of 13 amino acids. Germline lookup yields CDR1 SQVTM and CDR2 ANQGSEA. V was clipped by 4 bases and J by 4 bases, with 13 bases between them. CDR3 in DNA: TGCAGCGTTGTAGGCCAGTGGAGCACTGAAGCTTTCTTT. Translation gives CSVVGQWSTEAFF.

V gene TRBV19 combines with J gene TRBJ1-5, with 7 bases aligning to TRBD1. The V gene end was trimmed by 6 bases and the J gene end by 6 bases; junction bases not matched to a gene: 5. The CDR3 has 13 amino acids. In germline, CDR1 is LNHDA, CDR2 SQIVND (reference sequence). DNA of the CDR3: TGTGCCAGTAGCCAGGGGGAGACTCAGCCCCAGCATTTT. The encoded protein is CASSQGETQPQHF.

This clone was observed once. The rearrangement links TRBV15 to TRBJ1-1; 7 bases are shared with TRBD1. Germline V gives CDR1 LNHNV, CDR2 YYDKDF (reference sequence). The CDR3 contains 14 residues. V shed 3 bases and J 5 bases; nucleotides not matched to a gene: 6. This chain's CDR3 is CATSSTLQGTEAFF. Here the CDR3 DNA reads TGTGCCACCAGCAGTACCCTACAGGGGACTGAAGCTTTCTTT.

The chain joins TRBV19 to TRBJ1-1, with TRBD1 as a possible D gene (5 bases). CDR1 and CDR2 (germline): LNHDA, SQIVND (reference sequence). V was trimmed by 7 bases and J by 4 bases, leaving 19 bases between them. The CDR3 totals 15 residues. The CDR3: CASKGPGVRSTEAFF. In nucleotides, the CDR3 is TGTGCCAGTAAAGGTCCGGGGGTAAGAAGCACTGAAGCTTTCTTT.

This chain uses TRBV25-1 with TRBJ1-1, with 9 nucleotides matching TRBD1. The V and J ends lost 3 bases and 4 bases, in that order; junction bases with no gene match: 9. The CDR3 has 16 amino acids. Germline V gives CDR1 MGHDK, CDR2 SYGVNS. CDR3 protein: CASSDHRGLVGTEAFF. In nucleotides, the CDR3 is TGTGCCAGCAGTGATCACAGGGGGCTGGTGGGCACTGAAGCTTTCTTT.

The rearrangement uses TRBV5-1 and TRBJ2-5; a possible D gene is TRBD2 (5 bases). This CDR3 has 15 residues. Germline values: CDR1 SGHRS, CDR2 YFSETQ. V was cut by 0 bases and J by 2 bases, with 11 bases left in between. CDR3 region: CASSLGTLAQETQYF. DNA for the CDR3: TGCGCCAGCAGCTTGGGGACTCTGGCGCAAGAGACCCAGTACTTC.

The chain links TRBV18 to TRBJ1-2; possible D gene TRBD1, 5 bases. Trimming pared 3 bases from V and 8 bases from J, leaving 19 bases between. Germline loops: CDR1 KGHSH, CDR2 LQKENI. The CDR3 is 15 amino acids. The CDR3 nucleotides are TGTGCCAGCTCACCGGCGGGGACCACTCCAGGCGGCTACACCTTC. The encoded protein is CASSPAGTTPGGYTF.

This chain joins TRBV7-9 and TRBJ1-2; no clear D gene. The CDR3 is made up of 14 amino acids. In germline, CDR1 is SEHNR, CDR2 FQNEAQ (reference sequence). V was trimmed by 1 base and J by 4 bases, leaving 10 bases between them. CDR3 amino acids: CASSLETQVYGYTF. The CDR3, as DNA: TGTGCCAGCAGCTTAGAGACCCAGGTCTATGGCTACACCTTC. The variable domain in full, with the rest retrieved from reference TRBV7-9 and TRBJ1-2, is DTGVSQNPRHKITKRGQNVTFRCDPISEHNRLYWYRQTLGQGPEFLTYFQNEAQLEKSRLLSDRFSAERPKGSFSTLEIQRTEQGDSAMYLCASSLETQVYGYTFGSGTRLTVV.

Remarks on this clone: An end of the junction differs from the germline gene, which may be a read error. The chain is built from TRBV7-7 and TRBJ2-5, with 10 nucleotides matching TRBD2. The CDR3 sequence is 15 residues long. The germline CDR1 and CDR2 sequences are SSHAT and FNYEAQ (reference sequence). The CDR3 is CASSALTSGQETQYF. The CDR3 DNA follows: TGTGCTAGCAGCGCCCTGACTAGCGGGCAAGAGACCCAGTACTTC.

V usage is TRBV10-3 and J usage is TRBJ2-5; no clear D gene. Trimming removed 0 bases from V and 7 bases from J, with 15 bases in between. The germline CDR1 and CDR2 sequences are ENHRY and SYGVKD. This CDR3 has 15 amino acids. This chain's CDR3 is CAISESAEAGGTQYF. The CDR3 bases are TGTGCCATCAGTGAGTCGGCAGAGGCCGGTGGGACCCAGTACTTC.

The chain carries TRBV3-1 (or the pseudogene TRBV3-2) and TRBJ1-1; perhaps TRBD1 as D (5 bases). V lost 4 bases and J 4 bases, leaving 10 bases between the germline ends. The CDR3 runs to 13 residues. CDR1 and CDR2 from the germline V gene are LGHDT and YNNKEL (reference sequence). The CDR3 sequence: CASSRGEATEAFF. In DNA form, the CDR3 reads TGTGCCAGCAGCCGAGGGGAGGCCACTGAAGCTTTCTTT.

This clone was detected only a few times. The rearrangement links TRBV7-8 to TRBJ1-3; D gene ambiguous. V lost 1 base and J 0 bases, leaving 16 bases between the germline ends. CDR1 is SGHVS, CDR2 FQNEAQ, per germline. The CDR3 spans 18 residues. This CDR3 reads CASSLEGGRGVSGNTIYF. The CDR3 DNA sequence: TGTGCCAGCAGCTTAGAGGGCGGGCGGGGAGTCTCTGGAAACACCATATATTTT.

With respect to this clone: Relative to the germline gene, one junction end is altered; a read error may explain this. DNA of the CDR3: TGTGCCTGGAGTGCTGAGGGGACCGGGGGCTTC. The encoded protein is CAWSAEGTGGF. The chain links TRBV30 to TRBJ1-2, with a possible D match to TRBD1 (5 bases). Germline V gene lookup returns CDR1 GTSNPN and CDR2 SVGIG (reference sequence). The CDR3 totals 11 residues.